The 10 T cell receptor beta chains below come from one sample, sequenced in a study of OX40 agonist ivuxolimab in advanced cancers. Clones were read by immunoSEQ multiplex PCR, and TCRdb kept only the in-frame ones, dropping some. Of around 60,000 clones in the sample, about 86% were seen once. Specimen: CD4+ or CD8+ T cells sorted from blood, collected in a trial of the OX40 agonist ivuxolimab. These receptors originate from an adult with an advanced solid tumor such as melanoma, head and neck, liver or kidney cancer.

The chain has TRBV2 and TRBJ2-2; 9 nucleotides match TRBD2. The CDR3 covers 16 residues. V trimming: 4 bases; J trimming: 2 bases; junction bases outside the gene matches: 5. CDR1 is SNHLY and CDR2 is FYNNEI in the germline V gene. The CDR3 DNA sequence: TGTGCCAGCAGTGGCGCGGGGGGGCTCAACACCGGGGAGCTGTTTTTT. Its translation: CASSGAGGLNTGELFF.

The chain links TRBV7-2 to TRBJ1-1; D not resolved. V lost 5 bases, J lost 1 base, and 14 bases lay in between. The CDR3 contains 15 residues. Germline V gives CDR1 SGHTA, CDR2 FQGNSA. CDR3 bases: TGTGCCAGCAGCCGGGGAAGGGAGCGGAACACTGAAGCTTTCTTT. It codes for CASSRGRERNTEAFF.

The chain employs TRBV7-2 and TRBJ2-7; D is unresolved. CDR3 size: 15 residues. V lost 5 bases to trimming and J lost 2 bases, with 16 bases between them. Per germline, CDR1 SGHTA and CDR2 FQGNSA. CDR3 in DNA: TGTGCCAGCAGCCCCCATCGTTCAGAGACCTACGAGCAGTACTTC. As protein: CASSPHRSETYEQYF.

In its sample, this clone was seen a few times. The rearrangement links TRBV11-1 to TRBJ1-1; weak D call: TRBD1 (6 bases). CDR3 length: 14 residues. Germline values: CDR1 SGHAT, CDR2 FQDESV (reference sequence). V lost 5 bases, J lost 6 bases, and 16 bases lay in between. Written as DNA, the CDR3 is TGTGCCAGCAGCCCTCACACGGAGGGGGCTGAAGCTTTCTTT. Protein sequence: CASSPHTEGAEAFF. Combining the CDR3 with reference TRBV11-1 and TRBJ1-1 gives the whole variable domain EAEVAQSPRYKITEKSQAVAFWCDPISGHATLYWYRQILGQGPELLVQFQDESVVDDSQLPKDRFSAERLKGVDSTLKIQPAELGDSAMYLCASSPHTEGAEAFFGQGTRLTVV.

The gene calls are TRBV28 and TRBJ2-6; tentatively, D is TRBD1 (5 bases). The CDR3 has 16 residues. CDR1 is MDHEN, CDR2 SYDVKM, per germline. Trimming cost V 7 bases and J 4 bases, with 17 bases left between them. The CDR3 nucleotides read TGTGCCAGCACCCCCGTTGGGGCCGAGGGGGCCAACGTCCTGACTTTC. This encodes CASTPVGAEGANVLTF. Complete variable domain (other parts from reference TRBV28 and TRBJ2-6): DVKVTQSSRYLVKRTGEKVFLECVQDMDHENMFWYRQDPGLGLRLIYFSYDVKMKEKGDIPEGYSVSREKKERFSLILESASTNQTSMYLCASTPVGAEGANVLTFGAGSRLTVL.

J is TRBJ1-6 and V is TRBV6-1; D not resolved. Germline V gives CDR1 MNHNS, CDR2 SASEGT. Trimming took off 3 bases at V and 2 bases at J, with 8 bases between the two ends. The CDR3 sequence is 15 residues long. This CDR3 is CASSEIGAYNSPLHF. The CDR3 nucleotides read TGTGCCAGCAGTGAGATCGGAGCCTATAATTCACCCCTCCACTTT.

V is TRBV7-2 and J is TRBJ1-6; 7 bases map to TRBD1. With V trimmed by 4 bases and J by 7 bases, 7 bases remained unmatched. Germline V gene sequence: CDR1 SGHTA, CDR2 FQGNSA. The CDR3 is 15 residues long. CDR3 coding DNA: TGTGCCAGCAGCTACAACCGGGACAGAAATTCACCCCTCCACTTT. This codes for CASSYNRDRNSPLHF.

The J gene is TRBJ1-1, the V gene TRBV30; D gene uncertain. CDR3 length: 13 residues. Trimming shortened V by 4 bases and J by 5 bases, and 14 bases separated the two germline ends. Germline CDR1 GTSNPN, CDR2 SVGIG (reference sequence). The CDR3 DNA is TGTGCCTGGAACTTGTGGGGTAAGACTGAAGCTTTCTTT. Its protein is CAWNLWGKTEAFF.

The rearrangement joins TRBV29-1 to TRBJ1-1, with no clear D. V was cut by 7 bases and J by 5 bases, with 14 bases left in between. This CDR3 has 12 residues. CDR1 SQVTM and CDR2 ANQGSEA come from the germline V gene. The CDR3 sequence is CSAGLGKTEAFF. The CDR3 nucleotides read TGCAGCGCCGGTCTCGGTAAGACTGAAGCTTTCTTT.

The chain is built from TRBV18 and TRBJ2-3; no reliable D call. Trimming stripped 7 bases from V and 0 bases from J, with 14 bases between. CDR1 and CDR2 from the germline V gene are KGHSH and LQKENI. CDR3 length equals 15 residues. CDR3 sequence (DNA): TGTGCCAGCTACAACAGTCTTTCGAGCACAGATACGCAGTATTTT. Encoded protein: CASYNSLSSTDTQYF.